A selection of T cell receptor beta chains follows, all from one sample in a study of blood T cell repertoires in COVID-19. Sequenced by immunoSEQ multiplex PCR; TCRdb stores in-frame clones only, minus some. The sample lists 650,000 to 800,000 clones, more than 80% seen once, with approximately 0.25% in the top ten. The sequenced sample was peripheral blood. The receptors were gathered from a woman aged 18 to 35 with acute or convalescent COVID-19. Each CDR3 is given with its conserved first and last residue. A D gene is named only where the DNA matches it firmly. Expanded clones are given a class, and other clones once, few, many or no size at all.

size	V	D	J	length	DNA	CDR3
.	TRBV6-1	.	TRBJ2-1	14	TGTGCCAGCAGTGAAGGGACAACCTACAATGAGCAGTTCTTC	CASSEGTTYNEQFF
.	TRBV25-1	.	TRBJ2-1	16	TGTGCCAGCAGTGGACCGGGCGGGGTTGCCTACAATGAGCAGTTCTTC	CASSGPGGVAYNEQFF
.	TRBV2	.	TRBJ2-7	15	TGTGCCAGCAGTGAAGCCGTAGGGGGACGGAACGAGCAGTACTTC	CASSEAVGGRNEQYF
.	TRBV6-5	.	TRBJ1-5	15	TGTGCCAGCAGTCCCCTGTGGAGTAGCAATCAGCCCCAGCATTTT	CASSPLWSSNQPQHF
.	TRBV19	.	TRBJ1-1	13	TGTGCCAGTACCCCAGTGGGGGCGAAAGAAGCTTTCTTT	CASTPVGAKEAFF
.	TRBV21-1	.	TRBJ1-2	17	TGTGCCAGCCCCAAGCAGTTAGGGACACGGACTAACTATGGCTACACCTTC	CASPKQLGTRTNYGYTF
.	TRBV19	TRBD1	TRBJ1-6	16	TGTGCCAGTAGTATCTCCGGGACAGGCTATAATTCACCCCTCCACTTT	CASSISGTGYNSPLHF
.	TRBV6-2/TRBV6-3	TRBD2	TRBJ2-7	16	TGTGCCAGCAGCCCTCATACAGCGGGGGAATCCTACGAGCAGTACTTC	CASSPHTAGESYEQYF
.	TRBV27	TRBD1	TRBJ2-1	14	TGTGCCAGCACCCTCAGGACAGGGGGCAATGAGCAGTTCTTC	CASTLRTGGNEQFF
.	TRBV6-1	TRBD2	TRBJ2-3	17	TGTGCCAGCAGTGAATCTCTAGCGGGGGGTACCACAGATACGCAGTATTTT	CASSESLAGGTTDTQYF
.	TRBV7-8	TRBD2	TRBJ2-7	17	TGTGCCAGCAGCTTAGCAGAGACTAGCGGAGACCATAACGAGCAGTACTTC	CASSLAETSGDHNEQYF
.	TRBV2	.	TRBJ2-7	12	TGTGCCAGCGCGGGTCAGGTGGACGAGCAGTACTTC	CASAGQVDEQYF
.	TRBV5-1	.	TRBJ2-1	11	TGCGCCAGCAGCTCCGACAGGGAGCAGTTCTTC	CASSSDREQFF
.	TRBV4-3	.	TRBJ1-6	16	TGCGCCAGCAGCCAAGCCGACAGCGATTATAATTCACCCCTCCACTTT	CASSQADSDYNSPLHF
.	TRBV30	TRBD1	TRBJ2-6	16	TGTGCCTGGGGGACAGGGGATATCTCTGGGGCCAACGTCCTGACTTTC	CAWGTGDISGANVLTF
once	TRBV6-5	.	TRBJ2-7	14	TGTGCCAGCAGTTACTCGAGGGGGGGTGACGAGCAGTACTTC	CASSYSRGGDEQYF
few	TRBV6-5	.	TRBJ1-5	15	TGTGCCAGCACCGCACGCCAGGGGTTCAATCAGCCCCAGCATTTT	CASTARQGFNQPQHF
.	TRBV11-3	TRBD1	TRBJ2-7	14	TGTGCCAGCAGCCCAGGGACAGGGGGGAGCGAGCAGTACTTC	CASSPGTGGSEQYF
.	TRBV6-6	.	TRBJ2-5	14	TGTGCCAGCAGATCAGGGGCGTCCCAAGAGACCCAGTACTTC	CASRSGASQETQYF
.	TRBV19	.	TRBJ1-2	15	TGTGCCAGTAGTATTAGTCACAGGGCAGGTAATGGCTACACCTTC	CASSISHRAGNGYTF
.	TRBV18	.	TRBJ2-2	21	TGTGCCAGCTCACCCTACTCCGGGGTAGGGATTGCCCCTTCGAACACCGGGGAGCTGTTTTTT	CASSPYSGVGIAPSNTGELFF